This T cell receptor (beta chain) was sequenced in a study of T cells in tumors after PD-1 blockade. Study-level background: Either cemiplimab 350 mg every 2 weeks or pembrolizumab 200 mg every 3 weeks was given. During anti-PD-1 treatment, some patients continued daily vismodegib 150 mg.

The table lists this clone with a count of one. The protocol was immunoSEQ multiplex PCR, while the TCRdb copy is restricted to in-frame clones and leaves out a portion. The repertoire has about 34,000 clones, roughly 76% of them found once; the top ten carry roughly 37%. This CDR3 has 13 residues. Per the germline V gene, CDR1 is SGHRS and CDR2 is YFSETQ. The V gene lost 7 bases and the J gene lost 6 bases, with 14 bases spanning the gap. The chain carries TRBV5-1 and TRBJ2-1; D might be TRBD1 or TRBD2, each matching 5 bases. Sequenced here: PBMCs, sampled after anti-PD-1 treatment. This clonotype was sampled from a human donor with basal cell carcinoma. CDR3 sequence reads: CASGVSGSNEQFF. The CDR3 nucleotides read TGCGCCAGCGGCGTCTCAGGGAGCAATGAGCAGTTCTTC.